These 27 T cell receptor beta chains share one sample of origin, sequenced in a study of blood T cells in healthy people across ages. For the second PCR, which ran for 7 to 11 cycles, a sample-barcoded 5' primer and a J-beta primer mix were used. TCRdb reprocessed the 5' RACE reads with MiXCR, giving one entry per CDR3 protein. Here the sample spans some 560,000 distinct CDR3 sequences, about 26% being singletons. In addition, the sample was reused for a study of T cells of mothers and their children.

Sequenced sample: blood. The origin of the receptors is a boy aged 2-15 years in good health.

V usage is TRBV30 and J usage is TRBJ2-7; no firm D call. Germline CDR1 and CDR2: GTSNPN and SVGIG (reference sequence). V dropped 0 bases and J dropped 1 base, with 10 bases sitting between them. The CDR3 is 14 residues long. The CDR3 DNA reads TGTGCCTGGAGTGTACTGGGGTTGTCCTACGAGCAGTACTTC. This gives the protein CAWSVLGLSYEQYF.

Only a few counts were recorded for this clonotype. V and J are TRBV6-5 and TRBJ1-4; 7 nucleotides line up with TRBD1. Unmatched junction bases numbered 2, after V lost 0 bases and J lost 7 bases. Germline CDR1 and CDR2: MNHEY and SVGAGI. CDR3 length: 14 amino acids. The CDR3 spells CASSYSQGGEKLFF. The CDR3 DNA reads TGTGCCAGCAGTTACTCCCAGGGGGGTGAAAAACTGTTTTTT.

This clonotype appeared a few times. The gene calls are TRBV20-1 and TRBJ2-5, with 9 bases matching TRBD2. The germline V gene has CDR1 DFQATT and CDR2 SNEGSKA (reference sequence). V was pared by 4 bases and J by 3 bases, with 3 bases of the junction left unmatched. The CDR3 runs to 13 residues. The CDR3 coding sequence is TGCAGTGCTAAGACTAGCGGCAAAGAGACCCAGTACTTC. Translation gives CSAKTSGKETQYF.

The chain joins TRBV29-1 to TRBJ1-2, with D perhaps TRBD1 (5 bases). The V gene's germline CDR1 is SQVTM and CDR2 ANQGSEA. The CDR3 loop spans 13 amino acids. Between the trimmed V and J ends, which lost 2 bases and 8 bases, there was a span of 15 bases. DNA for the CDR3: TGCAGCGTTGAACTGTGGGGACTCGGGGGCTACACCTTC. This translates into CSVELWGLGGYTF. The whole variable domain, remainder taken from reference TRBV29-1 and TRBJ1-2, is SAVISQKPSRDICQRGTSLTIQCQVDSQVTMMFWYRQQPGQSLTLIATANQGSEATYESGFVIDKFPISRPNLTFSTLTVSNMSPEDSSIYLCSVELWGLGGYTFGSGTRLTVV.

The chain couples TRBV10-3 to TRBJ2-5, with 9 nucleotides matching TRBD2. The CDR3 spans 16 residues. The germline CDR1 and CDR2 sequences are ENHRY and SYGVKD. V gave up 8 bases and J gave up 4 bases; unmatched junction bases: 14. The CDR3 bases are TGTGCCATCCCCCCTCCCCGGCGGGAGGGCCCAGAGACCCAGTACTTC. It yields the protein CAIPPPRREGPETQYF.

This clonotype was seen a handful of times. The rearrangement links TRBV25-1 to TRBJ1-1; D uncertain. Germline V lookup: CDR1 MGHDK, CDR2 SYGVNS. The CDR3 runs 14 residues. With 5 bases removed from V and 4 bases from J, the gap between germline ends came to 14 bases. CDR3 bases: TGTGCCAGCAGTCCGATGGCAGGCGGCACTGAAGCTTTCTTT. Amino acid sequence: CASSPMAGGTEAFF.

CDR3 sequence: CASSQGGLDENIQYF. The DNA of the CDR3 is TGCGCCAGCAGCCAAGGCGGCCTAGACGAAAACATTCAGTACTTC. This chain connects TRBV4-1 to TRBJ2-4; no clear D. The V end was cut by 1 base, the J end by 5 bases, with 12 bases between. Germline CDR1 is MGHRA and CDR2 is YSYEKL. The CDR3 sequence is 15 residues long.

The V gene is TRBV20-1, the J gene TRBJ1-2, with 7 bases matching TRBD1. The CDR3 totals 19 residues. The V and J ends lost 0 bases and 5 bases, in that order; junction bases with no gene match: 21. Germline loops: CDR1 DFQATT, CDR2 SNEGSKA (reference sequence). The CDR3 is CSARDLRGAGTDRLYGYTF. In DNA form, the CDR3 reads TGCAGTGCTAGAGATCTCAGGGGGGCCGGGACAGATAGACTATATGGCTACACCTTC.

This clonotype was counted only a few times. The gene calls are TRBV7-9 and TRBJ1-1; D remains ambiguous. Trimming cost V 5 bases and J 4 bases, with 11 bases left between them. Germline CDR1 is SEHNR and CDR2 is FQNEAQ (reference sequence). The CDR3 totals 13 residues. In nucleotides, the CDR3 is TGTGCCAGCAGCAGAACGGTCGGCACTGAAGCTTTCTTT. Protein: CASSRTVGTEAFF.

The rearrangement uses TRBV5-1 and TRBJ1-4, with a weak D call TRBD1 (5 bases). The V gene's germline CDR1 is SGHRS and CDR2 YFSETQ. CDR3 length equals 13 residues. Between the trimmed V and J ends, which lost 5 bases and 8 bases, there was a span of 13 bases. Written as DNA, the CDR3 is TGCGCCAGCAGGATAGGGACTCGCGAAAAACTGTTTTTT. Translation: CASRIGTREKLFF.

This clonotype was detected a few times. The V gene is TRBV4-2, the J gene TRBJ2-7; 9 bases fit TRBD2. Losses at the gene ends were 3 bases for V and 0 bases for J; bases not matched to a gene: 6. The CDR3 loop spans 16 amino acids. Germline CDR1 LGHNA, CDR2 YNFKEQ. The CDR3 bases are TGTGCCAGCAGCCAGTCTAGCGGGGAGAGCTCCTACGAGCAGTACTTC. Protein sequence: CASSQSSGESSYEQYF.

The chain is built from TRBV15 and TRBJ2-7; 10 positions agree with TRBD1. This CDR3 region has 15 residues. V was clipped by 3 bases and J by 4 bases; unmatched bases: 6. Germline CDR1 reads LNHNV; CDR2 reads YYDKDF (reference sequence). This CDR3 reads CATSSRGTGVYEQYF. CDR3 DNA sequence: TGTGCCACCAGCAGTCGCGGGACAGGGGTGTACGAGCAGTACTTC.

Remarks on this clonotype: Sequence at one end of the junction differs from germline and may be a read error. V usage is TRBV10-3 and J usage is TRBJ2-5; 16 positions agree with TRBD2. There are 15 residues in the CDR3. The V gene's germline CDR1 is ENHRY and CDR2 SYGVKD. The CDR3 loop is CAISLGLAGGVEHFF. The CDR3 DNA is TGTGCCATCAGTTTGGGACTAGCGGGAGGGGTTGAGCACTTCTTC.

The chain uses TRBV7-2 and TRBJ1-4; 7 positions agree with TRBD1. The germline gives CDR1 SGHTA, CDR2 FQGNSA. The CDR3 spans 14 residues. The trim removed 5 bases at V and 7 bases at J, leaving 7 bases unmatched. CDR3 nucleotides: TGTGCCAGCAGCCACAGGGGCGCTTTTGAAAAACTGTTTTTT. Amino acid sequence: CASSHRGAFEKLFF. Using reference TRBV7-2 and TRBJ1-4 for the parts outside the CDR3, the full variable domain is GAGVSQSPSNKVTEKGKDVELRCDPISGHTALYWYRQSLGQGLEFLIYFQGNSAPDKSGLPSDRFSAERTGGSVSTLTIQRTQQEDSAVYLCASSHRGAFEKLFFGSGTQLSVL.

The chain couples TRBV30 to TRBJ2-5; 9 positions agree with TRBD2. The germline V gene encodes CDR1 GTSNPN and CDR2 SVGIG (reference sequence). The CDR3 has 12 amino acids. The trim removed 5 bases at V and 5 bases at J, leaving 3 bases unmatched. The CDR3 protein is CAWGLARETQYF. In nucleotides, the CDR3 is TGTGCCTGGGGACTAGCGAGGGAGACCCAGTACTTC.

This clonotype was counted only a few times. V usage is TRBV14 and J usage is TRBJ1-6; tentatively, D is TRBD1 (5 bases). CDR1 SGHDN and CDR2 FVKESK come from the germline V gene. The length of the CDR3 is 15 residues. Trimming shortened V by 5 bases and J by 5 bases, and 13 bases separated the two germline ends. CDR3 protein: CASSSGWGNNSPLHF. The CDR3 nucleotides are TGTGCCAGCAGCTCCGGGTGGGGGAATAATTCACCCCTCCACTTT. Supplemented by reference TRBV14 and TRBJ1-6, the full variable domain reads EAGVTQFPSHSVIEKGQTVTLRCDPISGHDNLYWYRRVMGKEIKFLLHFVKESKQDESGMPNNRFLAERTGGTYSTLKVQPAELEDSGVYFCASSSGWGNNSPLHFGNGTRLTVT.

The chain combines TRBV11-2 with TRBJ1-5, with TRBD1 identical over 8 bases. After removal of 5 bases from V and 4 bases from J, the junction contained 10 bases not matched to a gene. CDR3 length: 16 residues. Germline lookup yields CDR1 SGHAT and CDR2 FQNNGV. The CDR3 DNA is TGTGCCAGCAGCGCTCCGACAGGGGAGGGTAATCAGCCCCAGCATTTT. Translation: CASSAPTGEGNQPQHF.

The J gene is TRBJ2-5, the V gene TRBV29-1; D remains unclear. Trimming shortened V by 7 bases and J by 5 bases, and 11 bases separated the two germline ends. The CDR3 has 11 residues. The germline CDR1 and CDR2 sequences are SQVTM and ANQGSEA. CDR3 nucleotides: TGCAGCGACCGGACCGCCGAGACCCAGTACTTC. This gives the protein CSDRTAETQYF.

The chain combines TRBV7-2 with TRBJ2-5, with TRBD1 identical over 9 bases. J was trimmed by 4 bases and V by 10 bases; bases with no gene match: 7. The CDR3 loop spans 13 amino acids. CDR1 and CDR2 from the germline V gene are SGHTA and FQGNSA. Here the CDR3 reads CATGQGRVETQYF. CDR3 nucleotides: TGTGCCACTGGACAGGGGAGGGTAGAGACCCAGTACTTC.

The CDR3 spells CSASSPTHASYEQYF. The CDR3 DNA reads TGCAGTGCCTCATCCCCAACACACGCCTCCTACGAGCAGTACTTC. The chain combines TRBV20-1 with TRBJ2-7, with no clear D. Trimming cost V 6 bases and J 0 bases, with 18 bases left between them. CDR1 and CDR2 from the germline V gene are DFQATT and SNEGSKA (reference sequence). CDR3 length: 15 residues.

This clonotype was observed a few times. CDR3 in DNA: TGTGCCAGCAGTTTGTTGTCCGGACAGGATTCACCCCTCCACTTT. This sequence encodes CASSLLSGQDSPLHF. The chain employs TRBV12-3 or TRBV12-4 and TRBJ1-6; TRBD1 matches 7 bases. V was clipped by 3 bases and J by 8 bases; unmatched bases: 7. CDR3 length equals 15 residues.

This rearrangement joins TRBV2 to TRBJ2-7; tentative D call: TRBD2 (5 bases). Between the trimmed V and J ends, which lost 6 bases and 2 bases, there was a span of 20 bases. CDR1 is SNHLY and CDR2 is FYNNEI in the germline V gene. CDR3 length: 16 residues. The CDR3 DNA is TGTGCCAGCAGGAGGGTTTTGATCAAGGCCCCCTACGAGCAGTACTTC. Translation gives CASRRVLIKAPYEQYF.

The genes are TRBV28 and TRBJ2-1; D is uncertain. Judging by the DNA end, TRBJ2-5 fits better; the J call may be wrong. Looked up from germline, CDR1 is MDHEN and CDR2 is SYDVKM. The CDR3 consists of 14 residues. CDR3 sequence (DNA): TGTGCCAGCAGTTCGGACCACCCGGGAGAGACCCAGTACTTC. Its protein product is CASSSDHPGETQYF.

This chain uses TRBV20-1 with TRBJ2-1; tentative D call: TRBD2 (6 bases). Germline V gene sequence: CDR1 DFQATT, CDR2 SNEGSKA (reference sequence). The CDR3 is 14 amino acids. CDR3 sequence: CKGASGDSYNEQFF. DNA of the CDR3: TGCAAAGGTGCGTCGGGAGACTCCTACAATGAGCAGTTCTTC.

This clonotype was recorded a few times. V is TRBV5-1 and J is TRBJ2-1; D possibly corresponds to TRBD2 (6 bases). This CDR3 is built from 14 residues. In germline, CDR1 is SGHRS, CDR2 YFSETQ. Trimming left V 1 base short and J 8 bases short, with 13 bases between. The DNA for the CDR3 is TGCGCCAGCAGCTTGAGCTTAGGGACTCATGAGCAGTTCTTC. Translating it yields CASSLSLGTHEQFF.

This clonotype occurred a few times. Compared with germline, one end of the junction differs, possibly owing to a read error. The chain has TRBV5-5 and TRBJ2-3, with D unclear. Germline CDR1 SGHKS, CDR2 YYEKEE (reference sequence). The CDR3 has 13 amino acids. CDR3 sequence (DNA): TGTGCCAGCAGCTCTCGACTTTGGGATACGCAGTACTTT. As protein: CASSSRLWDTQYF.

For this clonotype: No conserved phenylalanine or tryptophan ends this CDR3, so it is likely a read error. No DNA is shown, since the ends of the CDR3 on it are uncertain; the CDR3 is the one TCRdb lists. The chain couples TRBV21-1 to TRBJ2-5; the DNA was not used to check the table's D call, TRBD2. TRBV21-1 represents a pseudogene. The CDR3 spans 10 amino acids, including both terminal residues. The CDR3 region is CASSTVGSKL.